This T cell receptor beta chain emerged from a study of T cell clonotyping in hematopoietic cell transplantation. As to this clone: Its specificity is not known.

Broader study findings: Cells were unsorted, so CD4 and CD8 contributions were not separated. Few recipient clonotypes overlapped donors; over 95% were de novo at given depth.

Measured with immunoSEQ multiplex PCR; TCRdb has only the in-frame clones, and not every one. This sample carries approximately 7,500 clones, roughly 88% of them seen once, and the ten largest clones take approximately 8%. Trimming shortened V by 1 base and J by 3 bases, and 4 bases separated the two germline ends. Germline values: CDR1 SGHNT, CDR2 YENEEA. The CDR3 runs to 13 residues. The chain recombines TRBV11-3 with TRBJ2-1, with unresolved D. The source of this sequence is a male patient in his late teens or twenties who had an allogeneic stem cell transplant from a related donor, so the T cells may come from the graft donor. Some clones in this sample may be carry-over from other donors' samples. The sample was PBMCs, taken 100 days after allogeneic stem cell transplant. CDR3 bases: TGTGCCAGCAGCTTAGGGGGCTACAATGAGCAGTTCTTC. Its protein is CASSLGGYNEQFF.